The next 27 T cell receptor beta chains were all read from a single sample in a study of cytomegalovirus exposure and HLA in healthy donors. Vbeta (60) and Jbeta (13) primers were used in the PCR. The repertoire was sequenced with immunoSEQ multiplex PCR; TCRdb's copy has only in-frame clones and lacks some. Here the sample spans 120,000 to 150,000 clones, approximately 70% being singletons. Sample: PBMCs. The receptors were gathered from a human donor in good health.

There are a few counts of this clone. J is TRBJ2-1 and V is TRBV6-5; 7 bases map to TRBD2. Trimming removed 0 bases from V and 10 bases from J; junction bases left unmatched: 6. Germline V gene lookup returns CDR1 MNHEY and CDR2 SVGAGI. This CDR3 region has 14 residues. CDR3 loop: CASSYSGRAREQFF. Here the CDR3 DNA reads TGTGCCAGCAGTTACTCAGGGAGGGCAAGGGAGCAGTTCTTC.

In this sample, this clone turned up a few times. The chain employs TRBV30 and TRBJ1-3; the D gene is possibly TRBD1 (5 bases). Germline assignment: CDR1 GTSNPN and CDR2 SVGIG (reference sequence). The CDR3 is 14 residues long. Trimming took off 2 bases at V and 0 bases at J, with 8 bases between the two ends. The CDR3 spells CAWSPGGSGNTIYF. The CDR3 DNA is TGTGCCTGGAGTCCGGGGGGCTCTGGAAACACCATATATTTT.

V usage is TRBV30 and J usage is TRBJ2-7, with D perhaps TRBD1 (5 bases). The CDR3 runs 16 residues. Germline V gene sequence: CDR1 GTSNPN, CDR2 SVGIG (reference sequence). Trimming cost V 0 bases and J 2 bases, with 17 bases left between them. CDR3 bases: TGTGCCTGGAGTGTAACTATGGGGCACTCTCCCTACGAGCAGTACTTC. As protein: CAWSVTMGHSPYEQYF. The variable domain in full, completed from reference TRBV30 and TRBJ2-7, reads SQTIHQWPATLVQPVGSPLSLECTVEGTSNPNLYWYRQAAGRGLQLLFYSVGIGQISSEVPQNLSASRPQDRQFILSSKKLLLSDSGFYLCAWSVTMGHSPYEQYFGPGTRLTVT.

The CDR3 DNA reads TGTGCCAGCAGGGCCGGGACAGGGGGCAATTCACCCCTCCACTTT. Its translation: CASRAGTGGNSPLHF. The rearrangement uses TRBV2 and TRBJ1-6; 12 bases agree with TRBD1. Germline values: CDR1 SNHLY, CDR2 FYNNEI. V lost 6 bases, J lost 7 bases, and 4 bases stayed unmatched. The CDR3 runs to 15 residues.

The J gene is TRBJ2-1, the V gene TRBV9; 7 bases match TRBD1. V shed 5 bases and J 5 bases; nucleotides not matched to a gene: 7. This CDR3 has 14 residues. CDR1 and CDR2 from the germline V gene are SGDLS and YYNGEE. CDR3 in amino acids: CASSRGGRHNEQFF. The CDR3, as DNA: TGTGCCAGCAGTCGAGGGGGCAGACACAATGAGCAGTTCTTC.

This clone was found a few times. The J gene is TRBJ2-3, the V gene TRBV7-6; weak D call: TRBD1 (5 bases). Trimming shortened V by 2 bases and J by 2 bases, and 14 bases separated the two germline ends. This CDR3 spans 16 amino acids. Germline CDR1 is SGHVS and CDR2 is FNYEAQ. The CDR3 protein is CASSLSPWTNTDTQYF. Written as DNA, the CDR3 is TGTGCCAGCAGCTTATCCCCTTGGACAAACACAGATACGCAGTATTTT.

This clone was picked up a small number of times. The V gene is TRBV6-1, the J gene TRBJ1-1; 10 nucleotides match TRBD1. This CDR3 is built from 15 residues. Trimming cost V 6 bases and J 3 bases; bases outside gene matches: 7. Germline assignment: CDR1 MNHNS and CDR2 SASEGT. The CDR3, as DNA: TGTGCCAGCAGCGACAGGGGGCGTTCAGACACTGAAGCTTTCTTT. Its protein product is CASSDRGRSDTEAFF.

The chain combines TRBV12-5 with TRBJ1-1; D might be TRBD1 (6 bases). This CDR3 is 13 amino acids long. Trimming stripped 3 bases from V and 6 bases from J, with 11 bases between. Germline V gene data show CDR1 as LGHNT and CDR2 as FRNRAP. CDR3 in amino acids: CASGLSKGAEAFF. The CDR3, as DNA: TGTGCTAGTGGTTTATCAAAGGGGGCTGAAGCTTTCTTT. The full variable domain, completed using reference TRBV12-5 and TRBJ1-1, is DARVTQTPRHKVTEMGQEVTMRCQPILGHNTVFWYRQTMMQGLELLAYFRNRAPLDDSGMPKDRFSAEMPDATLATLKIQPSEPRDSAVYFCASGLSKGAEAFFGQGTRLTVV.

There are a few counts of this clone. CDR3 DNA: TGCGCCAGCAGCCAAGACCCCCCTAGCGGGGGATACAATGAGCAGTTCTTC. Protein: CASSQDPPSGGYNEQFF. The chain uses TRBV4-1 and TRBJ2-1, with 10 bases aligning to TRBD2. The ends lost 0 bases at V and 4 bases at J; junction bases unmatched: 6. This CDR3 comprises 17 residues. Germline CDR1 reads MGHRA; CDR2 reads YSYEKL.

The V call is TRBV4-2, the J call TRBJ2-1, with a possible D match to TRBD2 (6 bases). CDR1 is LGHNA, CDR2 YNFKEQ, per germline. The V and J ends lost 1 base and 0 bases respectively, with 7 bases between them. CDR3 length: 15 amino acids. The CDR3 DNA reads as TGTGCCAGCAGCCAAGTGCGGGGCTCCTACAATGAGCAGTTCTTC. Amino acid sequence: CASSQVRGSYNEQFF.

V gene TRBV18 combines with J gene TRBJ1-6; D gene uncertain. The CDR3 length is 16 residues. The germline CDR1 and CDR2 sequences are KGHSH and LQKENI. Trimming pared 6 bases from V and 4 bases from J, leaving 16 bases between. CDR3 DNA: TGTGCCAGCTCCCCCGGTCGGGATCCTTATAATTCACCCCTCCACTTT. Its protein is CASSPGRDPYNSPLHF.

The V gene is TRBV12-2, the J gene TRBJ2-2; the table names TRBD2, a call not compared with the DNA. TRBV12-2 is a pseudogene segment. The CDR3 consists of 22 residues. The CDR3 loop is CASRSMRPCRIRLGGKTGELFF. CDR3 nucleotides: TGTGCAAGTCGCTCCATGCGCCCTTGCCGCATCAGGTTGGGCGGGAAGACCGGGGAGCTGTTTTTT.

The V call is TRBV27, the J call TRBJ2-5; D not certain. V was pared by 5 bases and J by 1 base, with 14 bases between. The CDR3 is 15 amino acids. Germline V CDR1 and CDR2: MNHEY, SMNVEV (reference sequence). CDR3 DNA: TGTGCCAGCAGTCCCCGAACAGAGACCCAAGAGACCCAGTACTTC. Its protein is CASSPRTETQETQYF.

V usage is TRBV19 and J usage is TRBJ2-1; the match to TRBD2 covers 14 bases. Germline V gene sequence: CDR1 LNHDA, CDR2 SQIVND (reference sequence). The ends lost 5 bases at V and 8 bases at J; junction bases unmatched: 11. This CDR3 is built from 17 residues. CDR3 loop: CASSASGTSGRGDEQFF. CDR3 bases: TGTGCCAGTAGTGCTTCCGGGACTAGCGGGAGAGGGGATGAGCAGTTCTTC.

The rearrangement links TRBV13 to TRBJ2-1; TRBD2 matches 13 bases. This CDR3 has 17 amino acids. Germline V gene data show CDR1 as PRHDT and CDR2 as FYEKMQ (reference sequence). V dropped 5 bases and J dropped 4; count of bases not matched to a gene: 8. CDR3 DNA sequence: TGTGCCAGCAGCGAAGGACTAGCGGGAGAGGGATACAATGAGCAGTTCTTC. Protein: CASSEGLAGEGYNEQFF. The variable domain in full, completed from reference TRBV13 and TRBJ2-1, reads AAGVIQSPRHLIKEKRETATLKCYPIPRHDTVYWYQQGPGQDPQFLISFYEKMQSDKGSIPDRFSAQQFSDYHSELNMSSLELGDSALYFCASSEGLAGEGYNEQFFGPGTRLTVL.

This clone was seen more than once but under ten times. The rearrangement uses TRBV10-3 and TRBJ1-3, with D unclear. Deletions cut 5 bases from V and 10 bases from J, with 15 bases between. Germline V gene data show CDR1 as ENHRY and CDR2 as SYGVKD. This CDR3 is built from 13 residues. In DNA, the CDR3 is TGTGCCATCAGTCCGACCGGGTTGGATACCATATATTTT. Translation gives CAISPTGLDTIYF.

The chain is built from TRBV4-1 and TRBJ2-3; the D gene is possibly TRBD1 (5 bases). Germline V gives CDR1 MGHRA, CDR2 YSYEKL. V lost 4 bases and J lost 11, with 13 bases in between. This CDR3 is built from 12 residues. The CDR3 sequence is CASSRSDTLQYF. In DNA, the CDR3 is TGCGCCAGCAGCCGGTCGGACACCTTGCAGTATTTT.

This clone was found a few times. The chain recombines TRBV30 with TRBJ2-1; TRBD1 matches at 12 bases. This CDR3 has 14 residues. Germline lookup yields CDR1 GTSNPN and CDR2 SVGIG (reference sequence). Germline trimming cut 5 bases from V and 9 bases from J; bases unmatched to any gene: 8. The CDR3 region is CAWGGQGARSEQFF. The CDR3 nucleotides read TGTGCCTGGGGGGGACAGGGGGCTCGGAGTGAGCAGTTCTTC.

This chain links TRBV5-4 with TRBJ1-1; D remains unclear. Germline values: CDR1 SGHNT, CDR2 YYREEE (reference sequence). CDR3 length equals 13 residues. V was cut by 1 base and J by 1 base, with 5 bases left in between. CDR3 protein: CASSLLRNTEAFF. The CDR3 region has the DNA TGTGCCAGCAGCTTGTTGAGGAACACTGAAGCTTTCTTT.

The V gene is TRBV6-1, the J gene TRBJ2-2, with 10 bases lining up with TRBD1. Germline V gives CDR1 MNHNS, CDR2 SASEGT. CDR3 length: 14 amino acids. J gave up 5 bases and V 7 bases, and 4 bases lay outside the gene matches. CDR3 nucleotides: TGTGCCAGCATCCCGGGACAGGGGACCGGGGAGCTGTTTTTT. Translated: CASIPGQGTGELFF.

V is TRBV5-4 and J is TRBJ1-1; weak D call: TRBD1 (5 bases). The CDR3 has 14 residues. The germline CDR1 and CDR2 sequences are SGHNT and YYREEE (reference sequence). Deletions cut 0 bases from V and 1 base from J, with 7 bases between. The CDR3 reads CASSLAGPNTEAFF. CDR3 in DNA: TGTGCCAGCAGCTTGGCAGGGCCGAACACTGAAGCTTTCTTT.

The CDR3 DNA reads TGTGCCAGCAGTATCTTAGACGGGCTAGCGGGCCCCGGGGAGCTGTTTTTT. This encodes CASSILDGLAGPGELFF. This chain joins TRBV28 and TRBJ2-2; TRBD2 matches 8 bases. The junction had 14 bases not matched to a gene; V was cut back by 5 bases and J by 6 bases. The germline gives CDR1 MDHEN, CDR2 SYDVKM. The length of the CDR3 is 17 residues.

This clone has a single count. The genes are TRBV5-1 and TRBJ1-1, with a weak D call TRBD1 (5 bases). Germline V gene lookup returns CDR1 SGHRS and CDR2 YFSETQ. This CDR3 is 18 amino acids long. The ends were cut back, 2 bases at V and 0 bases at J, with 20 bases in the middle. The CDR3 DNA reads as TGCGCCAGCAGCTTTTTAATTCGACGTACAGGTCTGAACACTGAAGCTTTCTTT. This sequence encodes CASSFLIRRTGLNTEAFF. Based on the CDR3 plus reference TRBV5-1 and TRBJ1-1, the full variable domain is KAGVTQTPRYLIKTRGQQVTLSCSPISGHRSVSWYQQTPGQGLQFLFEYFSETQRNKGNFPGRFSGRQFSNSRSEMNVSTLELGDSALYLCASSFLIRRTGLNTEAFFGQGTRLTVV.

The chain has TRBV29-1 and TRBJ1-5; tentative D call: TRBD1 (5 bases). V was trimmed by 4 bases and J by 0 bases, leaving 7 bases between them. The CDR3 contains 13 residues. Germline CDR1 and CDR2: SQVTM and ANQGSEA. CDR3 residues: CSVGQSSNQPQHF. CDR3 nucleotide sequence: TGCAGCGTTGGACAGTCTAGCAATCAGCCCCAGCATTTT.

V and J are TRBV6-5 and TRBJ1-2; D is unclear. Trimming removed 0 bases at V and 5 bases at J, with 7 bases between. The length of the CDR3 is 13 residues. The germline CDR1 and CDR2 sequences are MNHEY and SVGAGI. As DNA, the CDR3 is TGTGCCAGCAGTTACTCGGAACAGTATGGCTACACCTTC. Translation: CASSYSEQYGYTF.

This chain connects TRBV5-5 to TRBJ2-1; tentative D call: TRBD2 (5 bases). The V gene's germline CDR1 is SGHKS and CDR2 YYEKEE (reference sequence). Trimming removed 0 bases from V and 7 bases from J, with 11 bases in between. The CDR3 has 14 amino acids. This CDR3 is CASSLDPRGNEQFF. The CDR3, as DNA: TGTGCCAGCAGCTTGGATCCAAGAGGGAATGAGCAGTTCTTC.

V gene TRBV7-8 combines with J gene TRBJ2-1; the match to TRBD2 covers 12 bases. The CDR3 spans 17 residues. Germline CDR1 reads SGHVS; CDR2 reads FQNEAQ. V was pared by 0 bases and J by 10 bases, with 10 bases of the junction left unmatched. The CDR3 nucleotides are TGTGCCAGCAGCTTAGCCTCGCCTAGCGGGAGGGCCGAAGAGCAGTTCTTC. Protein product: CASSLASPSGRAEEQFF.